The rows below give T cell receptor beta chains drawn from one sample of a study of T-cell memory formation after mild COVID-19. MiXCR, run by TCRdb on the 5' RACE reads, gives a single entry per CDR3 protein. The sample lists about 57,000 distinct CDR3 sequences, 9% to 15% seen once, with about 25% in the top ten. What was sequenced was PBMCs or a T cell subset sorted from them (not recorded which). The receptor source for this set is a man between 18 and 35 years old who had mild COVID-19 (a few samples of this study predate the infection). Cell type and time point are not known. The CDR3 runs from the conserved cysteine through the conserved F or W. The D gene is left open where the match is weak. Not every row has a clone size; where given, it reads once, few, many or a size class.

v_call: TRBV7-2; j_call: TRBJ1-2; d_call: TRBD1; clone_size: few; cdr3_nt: TGTGCCAGCAGCTTAGTTCAGGGGGTAAACTATGGCTACACCTTC; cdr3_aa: CASSLVQGVNYGYTF
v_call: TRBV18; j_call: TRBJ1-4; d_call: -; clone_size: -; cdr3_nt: TGTGCCAGCTCGCGAATCGGGGGCGCGAGCACTAATGAAAAACTGTTTTTT; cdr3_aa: CASSRIGGASTNEKLFF
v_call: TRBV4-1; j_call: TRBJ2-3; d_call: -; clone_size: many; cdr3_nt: TGCGCCAGCAGCCAAGATCAGGGGCCTCCGACAAAAGATACGCAGTATTTT; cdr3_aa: CASSQDQGPPTKDTQYF
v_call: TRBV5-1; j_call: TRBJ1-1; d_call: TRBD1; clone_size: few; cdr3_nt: TGCGCCAGCAGCTTGACGGATAGATTGGACAGGAGACGAAACACTGAAGCTTTCTTT; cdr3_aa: CASSLTDRLDRRRNTEAFF
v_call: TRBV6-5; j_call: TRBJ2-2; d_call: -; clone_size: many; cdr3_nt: TGTGCCAGCAGTCCCGGGACAACGAACACCGGGGAGCTGTTTTTT; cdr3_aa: CASSPGTTNTGELFF
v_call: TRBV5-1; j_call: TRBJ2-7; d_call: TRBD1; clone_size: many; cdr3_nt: TGCGCCAGCAGCGTCCGGGACAGCGACTACGAGCAGTACTTC; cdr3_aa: CASSVRDSDYEQYF
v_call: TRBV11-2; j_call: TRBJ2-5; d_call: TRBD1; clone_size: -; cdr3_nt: TGTGCCAGCAGCTTAGTCCCAGGGGGTCACCCCCTTGCCGAGACCCAGTACTTC; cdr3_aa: CASSLVPGGHPLAETQYF
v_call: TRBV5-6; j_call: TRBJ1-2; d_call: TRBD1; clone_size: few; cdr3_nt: TGTGCCAGCAGCTTGAGTCCGCGGCCACAGGGGGCGTATGGCTACACCTTC; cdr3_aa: CASSLSPRPQGAYGYTF
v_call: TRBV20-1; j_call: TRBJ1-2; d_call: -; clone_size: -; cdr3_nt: TGCAGTGCTCGCTCAGGGAGCTATGGCTACACCTTC; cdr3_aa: CSARSGSYGYTF
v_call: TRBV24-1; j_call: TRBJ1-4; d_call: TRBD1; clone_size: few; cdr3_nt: TGTGCCACCAGTGCCTGCCGGGACAGGGGGCGCAATGAAAAACTGTTTTTT; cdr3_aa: CATSACRDRGRNEKLFF
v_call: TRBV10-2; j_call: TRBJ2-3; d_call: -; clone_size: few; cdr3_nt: TGCGCCAGCAGCCGCACAGATACGCAGTATTTT; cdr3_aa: CASSRTDTQYF
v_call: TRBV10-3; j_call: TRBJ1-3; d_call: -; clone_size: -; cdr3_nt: TGTGCCATCACTTTACAGGACTCTGGAAACACCATATATTTT; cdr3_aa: CAITLQDSGNTIYF
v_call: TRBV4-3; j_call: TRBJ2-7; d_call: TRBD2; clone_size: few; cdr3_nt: TGCGCCAGCAGCCAAGGGGAAGGACTAGCGGGGGACGAGCAGTACTTC; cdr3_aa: CASSQGEGLAGDEQYF
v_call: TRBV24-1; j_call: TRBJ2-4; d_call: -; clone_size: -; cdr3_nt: TGTGCCACCAGTAGTAGGGTCCAAAAAAACATTCAGTACTTC; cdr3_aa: CATSSRVQKNIQYF
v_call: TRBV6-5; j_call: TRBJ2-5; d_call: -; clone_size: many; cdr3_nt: TGTGCCAGCAGTACAACAGCGATCGAGGAGACCCAGTACTTC; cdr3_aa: CASSTTAIEETQYF
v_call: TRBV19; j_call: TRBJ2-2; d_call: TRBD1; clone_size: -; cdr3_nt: TGTGCCAGTAGCCAGGGAGGACAGGGGATGACCGGGGAGCTGTTTTTT; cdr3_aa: CASSQGGQGMTGELFF
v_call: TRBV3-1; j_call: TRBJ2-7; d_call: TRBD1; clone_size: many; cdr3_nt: TGTGCCAGCAGCGGACAGGGGTACGAGCAGTACTTC; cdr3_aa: CASSGQGYEQYF
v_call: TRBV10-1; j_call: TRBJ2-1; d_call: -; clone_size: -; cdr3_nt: TGCGCCAGCAGTGGAGACAGGCCTACCCTCTCCTACAATGAGCAGTTCTTC; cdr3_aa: CASSGDRPTLSYNEQFF
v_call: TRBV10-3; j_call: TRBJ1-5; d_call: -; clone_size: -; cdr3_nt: TGTGCCATCAGTGAGTCGAGGGGGAATAGCAATCAGCCCCAGCATTTT; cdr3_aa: CAISESRGNSNQPQHF
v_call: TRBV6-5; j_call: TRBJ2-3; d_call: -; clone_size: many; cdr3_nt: TGTGCCAGCGGGGGCTCTACAGATACGCAGTATTTT; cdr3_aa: CASGGSTDTQYF
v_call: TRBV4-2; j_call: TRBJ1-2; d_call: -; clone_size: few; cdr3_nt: TGTGCCAGCAGCCTTAAGGGAGACTATGGCTACACCTTC; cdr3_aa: CASSLKGDYGYTF
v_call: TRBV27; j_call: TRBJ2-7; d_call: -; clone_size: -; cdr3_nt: TGTGCCAGCAGGGGGGCAGCCAACCACGAGCAGTACTTC; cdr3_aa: CASRGAANHEQYF
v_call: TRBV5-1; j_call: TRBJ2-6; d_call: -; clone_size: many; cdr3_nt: TGCGCCAGCAGCTTAGAACTTATCTCTGGGGCCAACGTCCTGACTTTC; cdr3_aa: CASSLELISGANVLTF
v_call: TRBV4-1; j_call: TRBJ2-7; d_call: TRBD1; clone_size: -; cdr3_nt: TGCGCCAGCAGCTACAGGACAGGGGGCTCCTACGAGCAGTACTTC; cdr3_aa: CASSYRTGGSYEQYF
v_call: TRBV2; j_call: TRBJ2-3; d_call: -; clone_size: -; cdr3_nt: TGTGCCAGCGGCAAGGGGGGAGGTGGGGATACGCAGTATTTT; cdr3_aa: CASGKGGGGDTQYF
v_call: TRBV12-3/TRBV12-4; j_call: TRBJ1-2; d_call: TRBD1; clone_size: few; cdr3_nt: TGTGCCAGCAGGTCGACAGGGGCGAACTATGGCTACACCTTC; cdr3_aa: CASRSTGANYGYTF
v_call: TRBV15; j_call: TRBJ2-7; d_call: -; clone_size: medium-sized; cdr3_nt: TGTGCCACCAGCACGGGCGGGGAAGGGCTAAGCGAGCAGTACTTC; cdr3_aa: CATSTGGEGLSEQYF
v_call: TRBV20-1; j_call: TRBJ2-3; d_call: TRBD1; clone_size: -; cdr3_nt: TGCAGTGCAGGGACAGTTTTACTAAGCACAGATACGCAGTATTTT; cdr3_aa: CSAGTVLLSTDTQYF
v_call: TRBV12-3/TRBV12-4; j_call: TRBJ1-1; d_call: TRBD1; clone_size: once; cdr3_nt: TGTGCCAGCACCGCGACAGGGTACGCCACTGAAGCTTTCTTT; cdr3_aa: CASTATGYATEAFF
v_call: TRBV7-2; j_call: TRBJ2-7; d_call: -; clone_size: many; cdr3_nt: TGTGCCAGCAGCCGCAGAGGGGGGTACGAGCAGTACTTC; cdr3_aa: CASSRRGGYEQYF
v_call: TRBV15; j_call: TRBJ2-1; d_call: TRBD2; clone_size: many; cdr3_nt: TGTGCCACCAGCGGCGGACTAGCGGGGAGATCCAATAGCGAGCAGTTCTTC; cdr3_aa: CATSGGLAGRSNSEQFF